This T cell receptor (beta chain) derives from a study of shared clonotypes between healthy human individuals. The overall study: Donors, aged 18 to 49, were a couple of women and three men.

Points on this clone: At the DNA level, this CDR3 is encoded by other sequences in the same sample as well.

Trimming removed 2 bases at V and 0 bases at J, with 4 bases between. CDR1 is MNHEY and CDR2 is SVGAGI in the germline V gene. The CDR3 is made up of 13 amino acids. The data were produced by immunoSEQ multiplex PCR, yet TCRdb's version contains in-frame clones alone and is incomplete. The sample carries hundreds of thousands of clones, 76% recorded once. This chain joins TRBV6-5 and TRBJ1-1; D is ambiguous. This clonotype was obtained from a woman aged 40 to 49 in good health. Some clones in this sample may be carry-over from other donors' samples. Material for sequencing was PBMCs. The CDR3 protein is CASSYGMNTEAFF. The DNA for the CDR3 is TGTGCCAGCAGTTACGGAATGAACACTGAAGCTTTCTTT.